The entry below gives a single T cell receptor (beta chain) sequence along with its context. Its matching antigen is unknown. Approximately 510 nanograms of biopsy DNA per sample underwent TCRB immunosequencing. Sequencing used immunoSEQ multiplex PCR; TCRdb keeps in-frame clones, though not all of them. The table includes about 7,400 clones, 74% detected once. This sample is drawn from a study of T cell repertoires in ileal Crohn's disease. Study observations and caveats: Within the first postoperative year, endoscopy came at median approximately 6.3 months. All patients with clonality above 26.8% had endoscopic recurrence.

The time point denotes: neoterminal ileum biopsy at postoperative endoscopy, about 6 months after surgery. The trim removed 5 bases at V and 9 bases at J, leaving 7 bases unmatched. The CDR3 extends over 13 amino acids. Germline loops: CDR1 SGHVS, CDR2 FQNEAQ. Source material: ileal tissue. The TCR was taken from an adult with Crohn's disease. The chain combines TRBV7-8 with TRBJ1-1, with 9 bases that match TRBD1. This CDR3 is CASSLSGTGKAFF. DNA for the CDR3: TGTGCCAGCAGCCTTTCGGGGACAGGGAAAGCTTTCTTT.